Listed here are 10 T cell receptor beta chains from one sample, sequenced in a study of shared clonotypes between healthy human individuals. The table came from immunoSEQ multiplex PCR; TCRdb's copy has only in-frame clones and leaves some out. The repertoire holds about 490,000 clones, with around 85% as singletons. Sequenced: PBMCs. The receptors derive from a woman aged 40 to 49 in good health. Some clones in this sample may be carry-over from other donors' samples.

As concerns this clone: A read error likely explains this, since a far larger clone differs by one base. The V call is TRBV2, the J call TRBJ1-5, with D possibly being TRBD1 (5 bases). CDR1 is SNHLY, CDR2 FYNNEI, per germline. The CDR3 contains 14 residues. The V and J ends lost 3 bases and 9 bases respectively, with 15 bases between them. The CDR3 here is CASSDGGDGRPQHF. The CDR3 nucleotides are TGTGCCAGCAGTGATGGCGGGGACGGTCGGCCCCAGCATTTT.

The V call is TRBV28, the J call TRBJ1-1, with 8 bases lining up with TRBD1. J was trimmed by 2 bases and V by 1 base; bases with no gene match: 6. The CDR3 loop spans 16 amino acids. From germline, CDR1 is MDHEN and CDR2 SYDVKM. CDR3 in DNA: TGTGCCAGCAGTTTATTCCAGGGGGCGCGTAACACTGAAGCTTTCTTT. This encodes CASSLFQGARNTEAFF.

CDR3 loop: CASSQDRGGLPYEQYF. Written as DNA, the CDR3 is TGCGCCAGCAGCCAAGATAGGGGGGGTTTACCCTACGAGCAGTACTTC. The chain carries TRBV4-3 and TRBJ2-7; TRBD2 might be the D (7 bases). There are 16 residues in the CDR3. V was shortened by 0 bases and J by 2 bases, with 14 bases between the two germline ends. In germline, CDR1 is LGHNA, CDR2 YSLEER.

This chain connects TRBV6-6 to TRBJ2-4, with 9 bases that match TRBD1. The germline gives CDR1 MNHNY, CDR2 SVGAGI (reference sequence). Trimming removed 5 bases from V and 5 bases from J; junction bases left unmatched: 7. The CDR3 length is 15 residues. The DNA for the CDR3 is TGTGCCAGCAGTGACTACCGGACAGGGGAAAACATTCAGTACTTC. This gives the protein CASSDYRTGENIQYF.

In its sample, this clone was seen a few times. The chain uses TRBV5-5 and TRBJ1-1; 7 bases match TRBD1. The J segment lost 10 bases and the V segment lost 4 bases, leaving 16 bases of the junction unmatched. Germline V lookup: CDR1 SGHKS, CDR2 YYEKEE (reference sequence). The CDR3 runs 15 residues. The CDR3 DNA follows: TGTGCCAGCAGCCACTGGGACAGAAGGGAAGTAGGAGCTTTCTTT. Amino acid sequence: CASSHWDRREVGAFF.

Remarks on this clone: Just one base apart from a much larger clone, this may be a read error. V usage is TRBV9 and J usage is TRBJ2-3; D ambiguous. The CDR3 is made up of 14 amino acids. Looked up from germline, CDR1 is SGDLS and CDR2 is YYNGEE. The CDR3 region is CASSVALHRDTQCF. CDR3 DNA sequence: TGTGCCAGCAGCGTAGCCCTGCATAGGGATACGCAGTGTTTT.

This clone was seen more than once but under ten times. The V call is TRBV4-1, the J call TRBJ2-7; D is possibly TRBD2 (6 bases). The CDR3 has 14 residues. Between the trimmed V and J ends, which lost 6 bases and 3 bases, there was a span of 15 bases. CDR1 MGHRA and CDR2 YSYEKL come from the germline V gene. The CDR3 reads CASSSMEGLYEQYF. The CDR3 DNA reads TGCGCCAGCAGTTCCATGGAGGGGCTCTACGAGCAGTACTTC.

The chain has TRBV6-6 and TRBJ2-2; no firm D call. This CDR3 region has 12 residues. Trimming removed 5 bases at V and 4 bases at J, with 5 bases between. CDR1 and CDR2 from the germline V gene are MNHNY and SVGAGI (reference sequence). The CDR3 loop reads CASSQPTGELFF. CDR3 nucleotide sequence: TGTGCCAGCAGTCAACCCACCGGGGAGCTGTTTTTT.

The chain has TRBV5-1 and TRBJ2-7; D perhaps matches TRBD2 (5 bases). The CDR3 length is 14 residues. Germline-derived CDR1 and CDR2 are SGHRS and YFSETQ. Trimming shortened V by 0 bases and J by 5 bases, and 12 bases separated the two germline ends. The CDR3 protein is CASSLVSAGDEQYF. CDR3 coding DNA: TGCGCCAGCAGCTTGGTCTCGGCCGGGGACGAGCAGTACTTC.

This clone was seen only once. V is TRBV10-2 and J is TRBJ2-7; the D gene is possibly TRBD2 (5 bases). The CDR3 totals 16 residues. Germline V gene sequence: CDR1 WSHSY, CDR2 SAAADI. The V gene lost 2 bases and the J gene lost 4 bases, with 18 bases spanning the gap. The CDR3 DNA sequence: TGCGCCAGCAGTGAGCCCGGACTGCCGGAGCCGTACGAGCAGTACTTC. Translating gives CASSEPGLPEPYEQYF.